This TCR beta chain came from a study of brain T cells in children with intractable seizures. The time point denotes: blood from clinic visit 5 months post-surgery; TSC patient then seizure free. The data were produced by immunoSEQ multiplex PCR, yet TCRdb's version contains in-frame clones alone and is incomplete. The repertoire holds about 350,000 clones, with 93% as singletons. The CDR3 runs to 16 residues. Germline loops: CDR1 LNHDA, CDR2 SQIVND (reference sequence). V lost 5 bases, J lost 7 bases, and 23 bases lay in between. Material: peripheral blood, obtained approximately 5 months after surgery. This clonotype originated in a boy under two years old with tuberous sclerosis and intractable seizures. This rearrangement joins TRBV19 to TRBJ1-2; D unresolved. CDR3 residues: CASSVTPRAQVVGYTF. CDR3 bases: TGTGCCAGTAGTGTAACTCCCCGGGCGCAGGTCGTTGGCTACACCTTC.